This T cell receptor (beta chain) appears in the sequencing data of a study of identical twins. Notes on the study in general: Reduced insertions were recorded for abundant cord blood beta clonotypes, with no such pattern in memory repertoires.

cDNA carried unique molecular identifiers, and a universal primer site was added by template switching. TCRdb re-derived calls from the 5' RACE reads in MiXCR, one entry per CDR3 protein. In the table there are about 460,000 distinct CDR3 sequences, over 12% of which are singletons. Only a few counts were recorded for this clonotype. What it binds is unknown. The length of the CDR3 is 13 residues. Germline CDR1 reads MGHRA; CDR2 reads YSYEKL. V lost 0 bases and J lost 5, with 7 bases in between. The sample also formed part of further work on yellow fever vaccine responses in identical twins. That source notes: Twins' vaccine T cell response reportedly gave the appearance of partial convergence and partial personalization.

The sequence was obtained from a woman aged 18 to 35 in good health. The material sequenced was CD4+ T cells sorted from blood. The chain has TRBV4-1 and TRBJ1-2, with D uncertain. CDR3 sequence (DNA): TGCGCCAGCAGCCAAGAACCGCGGTATGGCTACACCTTC. Protein product: CASSQEPRYGYTF.